Each of the 3 T cell receptor beta chains below was sequenced from the same sample in a study of identical twins. TCRdb re-called the 5' RACE reads with MiXCR, one entry per CDR3 protein. This table has over 250,000 distinct CDR3 sequences, more than 8% appearing once. These same records also appear under a second study, on yellow fever vaccine responses in identical twins.

Sequences were obtained from CD8+ T cells sorted from blood. These receptors all come from a woman younger than 35 in good health.

At least ten counts were recorded for this clonotype. J is TRBJ2-7 and V is TRBV12-3 or TRBV12-4; TRBD1 matches 9 bases. V lost 6 bases, J lost 2 bases, and 2 bases stayed unmatched. The CDR3 has 13 residues. CDR3 DNA sequence: TGTGCCAGCAGCAGACAGGGGGCCTACGAGCAGTACTTC. It encodes CASSRQGAYEQYF.

The chain employs TRBV7-2 and TRBJ2-7; 9 positions agree with TRBD2. There are 15 residues in the CDR3. Germline trimming cut 0 bases from V and 4 bases from J; bases unmatched to any gene: 4. Germline loops: CDR1 SGHTA, CDR2 FQGNSA. The CDR3 DNA reads as TGTGCCAGCAGCTTAGCTTGGCGGGAGGGGTACGAGCAGTACTTC. Translation gives CASSLAWREGYEQYF.

The chain combines TRBV4-3 with TRBJ2-2; no definite D call. This CDR3 is built from 14 residues. Germline V gives CDR1 LGHNA, CDR2 YSLEER. Deletions cut 0 bases from V and 6 bases from J, with 8 bases between. The CDR3 DNA reads TGCGCCAGCAGCCAAGAAATCACAGCCGGGGAGCTGTTTTTT. Encoded protein: CASSQEITAGELFF.